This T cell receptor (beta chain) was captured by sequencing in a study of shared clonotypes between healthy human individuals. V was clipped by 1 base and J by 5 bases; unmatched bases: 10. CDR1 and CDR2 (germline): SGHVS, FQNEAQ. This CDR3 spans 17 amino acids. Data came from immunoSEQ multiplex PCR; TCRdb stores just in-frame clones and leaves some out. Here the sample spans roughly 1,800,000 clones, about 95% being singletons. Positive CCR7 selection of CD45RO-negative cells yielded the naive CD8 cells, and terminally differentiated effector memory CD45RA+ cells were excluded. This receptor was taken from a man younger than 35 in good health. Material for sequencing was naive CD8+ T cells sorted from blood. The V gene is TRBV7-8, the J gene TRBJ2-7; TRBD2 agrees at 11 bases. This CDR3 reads CASSLGLAGGTTHEQYF. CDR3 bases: TGTGCCAGCAGCTTAGGCCTAGCGGGAGGAACTACCCACGAGCAGTACTTC.